The next 6 T cell receptor beta chains were all read from a single sample in a study of blood T cell repertoires in COVID-19 (dated by TCRdb to 2018 to 2021). Library preparation was by the immunoSEQ multiplex PCR assay. The source is immuneACCESS, and TCRdb retained only in-frame sequences with V and J called. Part of the clones is not carried over; for the studies checked, unresolved V genes explain less than half of this, and the remainder is unexplained. The sample yields 80,000 to 100,000 clones; 80% to 90% were counted once. The ten largest make up 4% to 4.5% of the sample. The source material was peripheral blood. These receptors all come from a human donor with COVID-19, enrolled during active disease. The donor label of this sample is uncertain.

This chain uses TRBV2 with TRBJ2-5, with D perhaps TRBD2 (6 bases). The CDR3 runs 14 residues. The germline V gene encodes CDR1 SNHLY and CDR2 FYNNEI. V lost 7 bases and J 2 bases, leaving 14 bases between the germline ends. The DNA for the CDR3 is TGTGCCAGCATGCGGGGCACGGTTCAAGAGACCCAGTACTTC. It yields the protein CASMRGTVQETQYF.

The chain uses TRBV19 and TRBJ1-1; tentative D call: TRBD1 (5 bases). The ends were cut back, 8 bases at V and 0 bases at J, with 13 bases in the middle. CDR3 length equals 14 residues. Germline V lookup: CDR1 LNHDA, CDR2 SQIVND (reference sequence). CDR3 nucleotide sequence: TGTGCCAGTCGCGGGGGGTGGATGAACACTGAAGCTTTCTTT. It codes for CASRGGWMNTEAFF.

J is TRBJ2-7 and V is TRBV6-5; 7 bases agree with TRBD2. V was pared by 2 bases and J by 2 bases, with 6 bases of the junction left unmatched. The CDR3 spans 15 residues. The V gene's germline CDR1 is MNHEY and CDR2 SVGAGI. The CDR3 coding sequence is TGTGCCAGCAGTTACGCGGGGGACGGAGCCTACGAGCAGTACTTC. As protein: CASSYAGDGAYEQYF.

This rearrangement joins TRBV6-4 to TRBJ2-5, with TRBD1 as a possible D gene (6 bases). Trimming removed 2 bases at V and 2 bases at J, with 12 bases between. Germline loops: CDR1 MRHNA, CDR2 SNTAGT. The CDR3 consists of 15 residues. For the CDR3, the DNA is TGTGCCAGCAGTGACCCTATGGACAGACAAGAGACCCAGTACTTC. This sequence encodes CASSDPMDRQETQYF.

This sequence joins TRBV7-9 and TRBJ1-2; D is uncertain. The CDR3 contains 14 residues. The V end lost 5 bases, the J end lost 4 bases, and 14 bases lay between the germline ends. Germline CDR1 reads SEHNR; CDR2 reads FQNEAQ (reference sequence). The CDR3 reads CASSVEVIVYGYTF. DNA for the CDR3: TGTGCCAGCAGCGTCGAGGTGATTGTCTATGGCTACACCTTC.

V is TRBV4-1 and J is TRBJ2-2; TRBD2 is a possible D gene (6 bases). Germline V gene sequence: CDR1 MGHRA, CDR2 YSYEKL. This CDR3 region has 14 residues. V was trimmed by 6 bases and J by 1 base, leaving 9 bases between them. The CDR3 DNA sequence: TGCGCCAGCAGAGGGCGGGAGAACACCGGGGAGCTGTTTTTT. Translated: CASRGRENTGELFF.